This T cell receptor beta chain was identified in a study of blood T cell repertoires in COVID-19 (dated by TCRdb to the early 2020s). At the level of the whole study: Collaborator samples came from the United States, Italy and Spain and covered acute and convalescent phases of COVID-19. Where HLA class I and class II types were available, the types were taken from metadata supplied by the sample provider, not from assay-based typing. The repertoires were released in a freely available public database meant as a resource for research on the immune response to SARS-CoV-2. The samples were drawn from two sources: the first 160 participants of the ongoing ImmuneRACE study, and 1,000 to 1,500 subjects contributed by 6 global collaborators. Deeply sampled blood TCRbeta repertoires from subjects exposed to, actively infected with, or recovered from COVID-19 were included in the dataset. A de-identified subject ID, COVID-19 status, age in years and sex were almost always included in the sample metadata. The prospective study material was composed of cDNA or gDNA derived from T cells, B-cell-depleted T cells, or PBMCs.

TCRbeta CDR3 regions were amplified from genomic DNA using the immunoSEQ Assay, a bias-controlled multiplex PCR. The study's processing was this. Within the assay, amplification of reference gene primers was used to estimate how many nucleated cells each sample contained. Sequence reads were collapsed and filtered to measure the absolute abundance of every unique TCRbeta CDR3 rearrangement. Productive Simpson clonality was computed per sample as the square root of Simpson's diversity index over productive rearrangements. TCRdb provides this immuneACCESS table in a form limited to in-frame rearrangements. Some clones are lacking; in checked studies, under half of them reflect an unresolved V gene, and why the rest are absent is not known. From that table come the V and J calls and clone size; the DNA was used to work out D and trimming. The sample has fewer than 250,000 clones on record, 65% to 85% of them singletons. Around 3.1% of the sample belongs to the ten largest clones.

In the prospective study, participants were roughly 18 to 100 years old, resided in about 25 geographic areas of the United States, and were enrolled through a virtual design. To assign participants to cohorts, the prospective study relied on clinical history that participants themselves reported in a screening survey and a study questionnaire. Exposed participants were defined as having been in contact with someone with a PCR-confirmed or clinician-diagnosed COVID-19 case within 2 weeks of study entry. In the prospective study, mobile phlebotomists collected whole blood, serum and a nasopharyngeal or oropharyngeal swab from each participant. Additional blood draws and questionnaires over a 2-month period could optionally be provided by prospective study participants. Prospective study blood samples were shipped either frozen or at room temperature before DNA extraction. Taken from cysteine to phenylalanine, the CDR3 has 15 residues. The read is trimmed to its CDR3 DNA, 45 bases read in frame from base 1. The junction shows trimming of 2 bases on V and 9 bases on J, plus 19 bases between the germline ends. According to the germline V gene, CDR1 reads KGHSH and CDR2 reads LQKENI.

Overall study outcomes, separate from this receptor: Clinical and demographic metadata were provided uncurated, with the amount varying by source and participant.

Worth noting for this clone: There is no known antigen for this receptor. Within one base of it there is no much larger clone, and no base qualities were kept.

Sequencing input: PBMCs or T cells enriched from blood (not recorded which). The TCR originated in a woman in her thirties who had been exposed to COVID-19. The rearrangement joined TRBV18 to TRBJ1-1, with no D gene named confidently. For the CDR3, the sequence is CASSPSTLAASQAFF. The DNA reads as follows: TGTGCCAGCTCACCAAGTACATTAGCGGCATCACAAGCTTTCTTT.